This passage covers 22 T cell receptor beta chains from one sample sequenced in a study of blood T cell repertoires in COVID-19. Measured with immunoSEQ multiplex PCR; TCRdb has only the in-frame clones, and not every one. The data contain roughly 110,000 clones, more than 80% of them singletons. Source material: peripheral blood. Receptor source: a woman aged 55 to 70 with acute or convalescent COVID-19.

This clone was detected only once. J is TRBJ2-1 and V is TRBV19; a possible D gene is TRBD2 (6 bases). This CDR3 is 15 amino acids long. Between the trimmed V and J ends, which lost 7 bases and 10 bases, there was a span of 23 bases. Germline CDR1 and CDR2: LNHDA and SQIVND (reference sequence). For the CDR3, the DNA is TGTGCCAGTAAATCCCTCTCAAGCGGGCGGTACGAGCAGTTCTTC. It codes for CASKSLSSGRYEQFF.

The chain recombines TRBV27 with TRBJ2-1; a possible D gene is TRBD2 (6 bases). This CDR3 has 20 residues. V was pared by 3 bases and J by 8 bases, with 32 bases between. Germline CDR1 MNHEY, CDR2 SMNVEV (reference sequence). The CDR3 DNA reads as TGTGCCAGCAGTTTCCCTACAATAGCGGAGGGGTCTGTCGTGGTTGATGAGCAGTTCTTC. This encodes CASSFPTIAEGSVVVDEQFF.

The CDR3 nucleotides read TGTGCCAGCAGCTTCGGGACAGGGTCATTGAACACTGAAGCTTTCTTT. Protein sequence: CASSFGTGSLNTEAFF. V usage is TRBV5-6 and J usage is TRBJ1-1; TRBD1 aligns across 9 bases. The V gene end was trimmed by 2 bases and the J gene end by 0 bases; junction bases not matched to a gene: 5. CDR1 is SGHDT, CDR2 YYEEEE, per germline. CDR3 size: 16 residues.

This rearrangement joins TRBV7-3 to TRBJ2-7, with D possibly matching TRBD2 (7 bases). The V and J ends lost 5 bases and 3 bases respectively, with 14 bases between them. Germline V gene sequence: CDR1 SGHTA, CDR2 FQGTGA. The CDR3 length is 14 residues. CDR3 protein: CASSPWGGNYEQYF. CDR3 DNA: TGTGCCAGCAGCCCGTGGGGGGGCAACTACGAGCAGTACTTC.

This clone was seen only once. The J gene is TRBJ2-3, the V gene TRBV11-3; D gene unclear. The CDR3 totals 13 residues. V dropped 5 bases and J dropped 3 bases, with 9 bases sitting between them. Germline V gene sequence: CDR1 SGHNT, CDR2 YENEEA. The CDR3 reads CASSAAPTDTQYF. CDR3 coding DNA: TGTGCCAGCAGCGCAGCGCCAACAGATACGCAGTATTTT. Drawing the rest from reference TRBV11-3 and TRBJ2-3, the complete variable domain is EAGVVQSPRYKIIEKKQPVAFWCNPISGHNTLYWYLQNLGQGPELLIRYENEEAVDDSQLPKDRFSAERLKGVDSTLKIQPAELGDSAVYLCASSAAPTDTQYFGPGTRLTVL.

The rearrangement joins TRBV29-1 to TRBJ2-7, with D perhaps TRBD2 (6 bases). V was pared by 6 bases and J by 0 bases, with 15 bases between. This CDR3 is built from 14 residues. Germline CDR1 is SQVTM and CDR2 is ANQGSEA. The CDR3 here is CSVVGTLSSYEQYF. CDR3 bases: TGCAGCGTGGTCGGGACTCTCAGCTCCTACGAGCAGTACTTC.

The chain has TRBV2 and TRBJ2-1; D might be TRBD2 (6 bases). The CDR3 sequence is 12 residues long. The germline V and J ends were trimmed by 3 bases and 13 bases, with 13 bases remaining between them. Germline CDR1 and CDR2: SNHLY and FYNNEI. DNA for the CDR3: TGTGCCAGCAGTGATGAGGTAGCGGAACAGTTCTTC. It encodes CASSDEVAEQFF.

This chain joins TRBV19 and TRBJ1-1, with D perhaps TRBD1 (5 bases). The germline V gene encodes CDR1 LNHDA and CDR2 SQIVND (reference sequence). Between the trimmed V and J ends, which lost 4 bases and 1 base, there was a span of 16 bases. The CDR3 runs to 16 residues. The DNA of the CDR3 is TGTGCCAGTAGTAGTTTTCAACGGGGGGGGAACACTGAAGCTTTCTTT. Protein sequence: CASSSFQRGGNTEAFF.

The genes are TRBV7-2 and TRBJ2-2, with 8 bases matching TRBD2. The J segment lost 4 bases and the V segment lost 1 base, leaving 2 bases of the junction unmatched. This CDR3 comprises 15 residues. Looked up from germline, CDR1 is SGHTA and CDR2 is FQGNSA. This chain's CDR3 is CASSLGGGLTGELFF. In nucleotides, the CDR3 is TGTGCCAGCAGCTTAGGCGGGGGGCTCACCGGGGAGCTGTTTTTT.

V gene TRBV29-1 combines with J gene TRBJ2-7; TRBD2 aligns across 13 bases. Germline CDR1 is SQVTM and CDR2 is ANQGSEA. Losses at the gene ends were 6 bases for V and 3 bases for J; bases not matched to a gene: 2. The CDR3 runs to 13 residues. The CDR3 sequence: CSVRTSGSYEQYF. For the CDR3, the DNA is TGCAGCGTGAGGACTAGCGGGAGCTACGAGCAGTACTTC.

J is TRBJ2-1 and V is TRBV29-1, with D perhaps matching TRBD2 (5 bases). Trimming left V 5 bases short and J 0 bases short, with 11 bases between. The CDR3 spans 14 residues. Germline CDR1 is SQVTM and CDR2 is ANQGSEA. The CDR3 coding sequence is TGCAGCGTTCCCTTTGGGAGCTCCTACAATGAGCAGTTCTTC. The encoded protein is CSVPFGSSYNEQFF.

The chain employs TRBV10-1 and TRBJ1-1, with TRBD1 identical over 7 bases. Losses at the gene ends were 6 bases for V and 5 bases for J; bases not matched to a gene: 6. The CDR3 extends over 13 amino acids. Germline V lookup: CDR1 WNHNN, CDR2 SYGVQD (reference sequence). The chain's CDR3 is CASRAGGETEAFF. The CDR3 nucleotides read TGCGCCAGCAGAGCAGGGGGAGAGACTGAAGCTTTCTTT.

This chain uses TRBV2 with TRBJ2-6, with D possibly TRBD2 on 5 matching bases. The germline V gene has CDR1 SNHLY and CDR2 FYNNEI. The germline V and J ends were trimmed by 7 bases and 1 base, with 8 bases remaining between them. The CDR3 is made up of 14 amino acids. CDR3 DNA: TGTGCCAGCACGTGGGAGTCTGGGGCCAACGTCCTGACTTTC. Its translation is CASTWESGANVLTF.

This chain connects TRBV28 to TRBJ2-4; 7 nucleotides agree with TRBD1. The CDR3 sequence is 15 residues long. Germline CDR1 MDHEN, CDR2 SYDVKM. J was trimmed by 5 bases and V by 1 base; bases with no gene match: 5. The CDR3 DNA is TGTGCCAGCAGTTTATCCGGCCAGGGGGAAAACATTCAGTACTTC. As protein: CASSLSGQGENIQYF.

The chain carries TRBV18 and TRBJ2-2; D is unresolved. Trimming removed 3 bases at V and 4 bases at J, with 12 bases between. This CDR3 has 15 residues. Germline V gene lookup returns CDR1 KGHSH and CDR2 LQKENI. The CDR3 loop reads CASSPPSTGTGELFF. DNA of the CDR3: TGTGCCAGCTCACCCCCGAGTACGGGCACCGGGGAGCTGTTTTTT.

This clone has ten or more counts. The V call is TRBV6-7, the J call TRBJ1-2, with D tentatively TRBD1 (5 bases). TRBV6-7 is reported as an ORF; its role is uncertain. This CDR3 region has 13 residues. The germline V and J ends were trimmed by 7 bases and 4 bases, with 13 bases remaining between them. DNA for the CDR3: TGTGCCAGCACCCAGGGATACCGCTATGGCTACACCTTC. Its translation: CASTQGYRYGYTF.

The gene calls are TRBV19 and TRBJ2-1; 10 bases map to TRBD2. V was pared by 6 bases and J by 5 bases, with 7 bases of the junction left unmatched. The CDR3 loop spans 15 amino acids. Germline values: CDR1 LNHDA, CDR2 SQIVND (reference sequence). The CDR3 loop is CASRNSGGSNNEQFF. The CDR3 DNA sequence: TGTGCCAGTAGAAATAGCGGGGGGTCCAACAATGAGCAGTTCTTC.

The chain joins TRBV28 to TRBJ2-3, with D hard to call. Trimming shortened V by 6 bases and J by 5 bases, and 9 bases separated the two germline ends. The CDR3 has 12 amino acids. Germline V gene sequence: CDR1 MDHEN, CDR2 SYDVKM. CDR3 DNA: TGTGCCAGCAGAGACCCGGGAGATACGCAGTATTTT. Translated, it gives CASRDPGDTQYF.

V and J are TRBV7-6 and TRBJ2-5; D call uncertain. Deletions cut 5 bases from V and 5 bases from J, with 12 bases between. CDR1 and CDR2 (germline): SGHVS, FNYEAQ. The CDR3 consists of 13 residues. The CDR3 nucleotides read TGTGCCAGCAGCCTTAACACGTGGGAGACCCAGTACTTC. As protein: CASSLNTWETQYF.

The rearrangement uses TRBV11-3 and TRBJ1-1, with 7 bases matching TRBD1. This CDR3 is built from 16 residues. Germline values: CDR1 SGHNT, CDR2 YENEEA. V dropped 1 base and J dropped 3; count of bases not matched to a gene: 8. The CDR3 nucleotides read TGTGCCAGCAGCTTAGGGACAGGCAAAGGGGACACTGAAGCTTTCTTT. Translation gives CASSLGTGKGDTEAFF.

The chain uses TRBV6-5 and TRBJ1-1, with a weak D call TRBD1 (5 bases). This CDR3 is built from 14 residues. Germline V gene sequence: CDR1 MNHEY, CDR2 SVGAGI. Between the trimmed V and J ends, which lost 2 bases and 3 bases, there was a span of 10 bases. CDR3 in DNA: TGTGCCAGCAGTTACGCGACAGAGTACACTGAAGCTTTCTTT. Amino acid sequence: CASSYATEYTEAFF.

CDR3: CSASRGAAGGANYGYTF. The CDR3, as DNA: TGCAGTGCTAGTCGCGGGGCGGCAGGGGGCGCTAACTATGGCTACACCTTC. The J gene is TRBJ1-2, the V gene TRBV20-1; 8 nucleotides align to TRBD1. Germline CDR1 DFQATT, CDR2 SNEGSKA (reference sequence). This CDR3 has 17 amino acids. J lost 0 bases, V lost 3 bases, and 12 bases had no gene match.